This T cell receptor beta chain is from a study of CD8 T cells in ankylosing spondylitis. Broader study findings: In reactive arthritis synovial fluid and blood, some motif variants had been reported before. The study identified a TCR beta motif of under ten highly homologous variants that appeared characteristic of ankylosing spondylitis blood. Clones linked with disease were CD8+ and fairly uncommon in the peripheral blood. According to the report, clones linked to the disease were significantly enriched in matched synovial fluid samples taken from ankylosing spondylitis patients.

By quantitative 5'-RACE with molecular barcodes, the TCR beta libraries were made. Via MiXCR, TCRdb re-called the 5' RACE reads, giving one row per CDR3 protein. The sample consists of 470,000 or so distinct CDR3 sequences, more than 25% of them appearing once. This clonotype was counted a single time. Its antigen is currently unknown. The CDR3 has 15 residues. J lost 7 bases, V lost 5 bases, and 10 bases had no gene match. Germline loops: CDR1 SGHRS, CDR2 YFSETQ. The V gene is TRBV5-1, the J gene TRBJ1-1; 11 bases match TRBD1. The sample taken for sequencing was blood, either unsorted or a sorted T cell fraction (not recorded which). The TCR sequence derives from a male donor with ankylosing spondylitis. CDR3 nucleotides: TGCGCCAGCAGAGCGAACCGGGACAGGGGGGTTGAAGCTTTCTTT. Protein: CASRANRDRGVEAFF.